The 9 T cell receptor beta chains below come from one sample, sequenced in a study of Graves' ophthalmopathy and Graves' hyperthyroidism. Amplified TCR beta CDR3 regions were obtained using RNA transcripts as template. RT-PCR in the first round used HTBI primers; a second-round multiplex PCR followed. TCRdb processed the multiplex PCR reads anew with MiXCR; each CDR3 protein has one entry. The sample contains 350,000 to 400,000 distinct CDR3 sequences, approximately 20% of which appear only once. Sequenced sample: peripheral blood. These receptors originate from a woman in her late teens or twenties with Graves' ophthalmopathy.

This clonotype was picked up many times. This rearrangement joins TRBV6-1 to TRBJ1-2; D is perhaps TRBD1 (5 bases). The germline CDR1 and CDR2 sequences are MNHNS and SASEGT. Trimming shortened V by 5 bases and J by 4 bases, and 17 bases separated the two germline ends. The CDR3 contains 15 residues. The CDR3 here is CASSQGSLRGYGYTF. CDR3 sequence (DNA): TGTGCCAGCAGTCAGGGATCACTTCGGGGCTATGGCTACACCTTC.

There are many counts of this clonotype. The J gene is TRBJ1-1, the V gene TRBV27, with D tentatively TRBD1 (5 bases). The length of the CDR3 is 16 residues. CDR1 MNHEY and CDR2 SMNVEV come from the germline V gene (reference sequence). The germline V and J ends were trimmed by 4 bases and 1 base, with 16 bases remaining between them. CDR3 coding DNA: TGTGCCAGCAGTTCACGTGAGAGGGGAACGAACACTGAAGCTTTCTTT. This encodes CASSSRERGTNTEAFF.

This clonotype was counted ten times or more. The chain is built from TRBV20-1 and TRBJ1-1; no clear D. This CDR3 is built from 11 residues. Germline V lookup: CDR1 DFQATT, CDR2 SNEGSKA (reference sequence). V was cut by 3 bases and J by 7 bases, with 9 bases left in between. The CDR3 coding sequence is TGCAGTGCTAGGGACGGAGTTGAAGCTTTCTTT. Translation: CSARDGVEAFF.

This clonotype was counted many times. The genes are TRBV29-1 and TRBJ1-1, with D possibly TRBD1 on 6 matching bases. The CDR3 has 13 residues. Trimming took off 8 bases at V and 1 base at J, with 14 bases between the two ends. The germline gives CDR1 SQVTM, CDR2 ANQGSEA. CDR3 residues: CSTRRDKNTEAFF. The CDR3 nucleotides are TGCAGCACCCGCCGGGACAAGAACACTGAAGCTTTCTTT. Together with reference TRBV29-1 and TRBJ1-1, the CDR3 gives the full variable domain: SAVISQKPSRDICQRGTSLTIQCQVDSQVTMMFWYRQQPGQSLTLIATANQGSEATYESGFVIDKFPISRPNLTFSTLTVSNMSPEDSSIYLCSTRRDKNTEAFFGQGTRLTVV.

This clonotype has a count of ten or more. The chain couples TRBV24-1 to TRBJ1-2; D gene ambiguous. The CDR3 covers 16 residues. CDR1 KGHDR and CDR2 SFDVKD come from the germline V gene. V lost 0 bases and J lost 2, with 12 bases in between. The CDR3 loop is CATSDLKEGLNYGYTF. CDR3 bases: TGTGCCACCAGTGATTTGAAGGAGGGATTGAACTATGGCTACACCTTC.

This clonotype was recorded at least ten times. The chain links TRBV15 to TRBJ1-3; perhaps TRBD1 as D (6 bases). V lost 4 bases and J lost 3, with 16 bases in between. CDR1 is LNHNV, CDR2 YYDKDF, per germline (reference sequence). CDR3 size: 16 residues. The CDR3 here is CATSTSKGDVGNTIYF. The CDR3 DNA sequence: TGTGCCACCAGCACCAGTAAGGGGGACGTTGGAAACACCATATATTTT.

This clonotype was counted between two and nine times. The rearrangement uses TRBV6-1 and TRBJ2-2; possible D gene TRBD1, 6 bases. The germline CDR1 and CDR2 sequences are MNHNS and SASEGT. Deletions cut 6 bases from V and 1 base from J, with 9 bases between. The CDR3 totals 14 residues. The CDR3 DNA reads TGTGCCAGCAGAACAGGGTTGAACACCGGGGAGCTGTTTTTT. It codes for CASRTGLNTGELFF.

This clonotype has at least ten counts. The rearrangement links TRBV30 to TRBJ2-2; D uncertain. The CDR3 spans 14 residues. V lost 3 bases to trimming and J lost 5 bases, with 13 bases between them. Germline V gene sequence: CDR1 GTSNPN, CDR2 SVGIG (reference sequence). CDR3 region: CAWSPHQETGELFF. Written as DNA, the CDR3 is TGTGCCTGGAGCCCCCATCAGGAGACCGGGGAGCTGTTTTTT.

This clonotype was detected a few times. The J gene is TRBJ2-7, the V gene TRBV4-3, with 7 positions matching TRBD2. J lost 0 bases, V lost 1 base, and 3 bases had no gene match. Germline V gene data show CDR1 as LGHNA and CDR2 as YSLEER. This CDR3 region has 15 residues. In DNA, the CDR3 is TGCGCCAGCAGCCAAGGCCCGGGGGGCTCCTACGAGCAGTACTTC. It encodes CASSQGPGGSYEQYF.